The clone carrying this TCR beta chain was detected only a few times. Its antigen remains unknown. Trimming shortened V by 5 bases and J by 0 bases, and 14 bases separated the two germline ends. The germline gives CDR1 DFQATT, CDR2 SNEGSKA (reference sequence). The CDR3 runs 15 residues. The data belong to a study of T-cell reconstitution after alpha-beta-depleted transplantation in children. Study-level results: Some patients owed their high day-60 TCRbeta diversity to surviving recipient T cells and thymic progenitors. The origin of alpha-beta T cells about two months after transplant was reportedly several hundred expanded graft clones. Once a year had passed after transplant, T-cell counts and diversity came mostly from newly produced T cells.

Unique molecular identifiers were used in preparing the TCRbeta library. TCRdb analysed the PCR reads with MiXCR anew, one entry per CDR3 protein. The table shows a few hundred thousand distinct CDR3 sequences, with roughly 27% occurring only once. The gene calls are TRBV20-1 and TRBJ2-1, with a tentative D call TRBD2 (5 bases). Sequencing used PBMCs, obtained before TCRalphabeta/CD19-depleted stem cell transplant. The source of this sequence is a boy under three years old with Wiskott-Aldrich syndrome, due to receive a stem cell transplant. This chain's CDR3 is CSASGRADSYNEQFF. DNA for the CDR3: TGCAGTGCTTCTGGGCGGGCGGACTCCTACAATGAGCAGTTCTTC.